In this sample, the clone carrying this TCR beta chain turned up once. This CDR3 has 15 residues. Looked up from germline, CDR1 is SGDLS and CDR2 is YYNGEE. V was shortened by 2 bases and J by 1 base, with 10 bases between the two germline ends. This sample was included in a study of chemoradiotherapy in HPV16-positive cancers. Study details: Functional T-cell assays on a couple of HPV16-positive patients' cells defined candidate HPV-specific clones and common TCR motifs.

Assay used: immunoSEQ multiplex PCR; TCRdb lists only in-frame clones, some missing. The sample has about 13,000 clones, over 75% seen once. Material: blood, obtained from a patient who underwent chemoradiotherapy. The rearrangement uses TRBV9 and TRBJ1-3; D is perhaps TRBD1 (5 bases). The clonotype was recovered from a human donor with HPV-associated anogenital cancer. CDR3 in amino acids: CASSVATESGNTIYF. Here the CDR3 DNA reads TGTGCCAGCAGCGTTGCGACAGAATCTGGAAACACCATATATTTT.